This TCR beta chain was captured by sequencing in a study of blood T cell repertoires in COVID-19. V shed 1 base and J 6 bases; nucleotides not matched to a gene: 8. The germline V gene has CDR1 SGHDN and CDR2 FVKESK. This CDR3 is built from 17 residues. Assay: immunoSEQ multiplex PCR; the TCRdb copy retains only in-frame clones and omits some. The sample yields 100,000 or so clones, around 85% seen once. The rearrangement uses TRBV14 and TRBJ2-3; 12 bases match TRBD2. The sequenced material came from peripheral blood. The TCR was taken from a human donor in a cohort sampled during active COVID-19. CDR3: CASSQGALAGGFDTQYF. DNA of the CDR3: TGTGCCAGCAGCCAAGGAGCCCTAGCGGGAGGGTTTGATACGCAGTATTTT.